This paragraph covers one T cell receptor (beta chain) sequence. Antigen specificity is unknown. The treatment was: some 20 received Ad26.COV2.S at low or high dose, single or two shots; several received placebo; per-sample allocation not given. Repertoires come from day 63 after the first vaccine or placebo injection. In the vaccine, an Ad26 vector expressed the SARS-CoV-2 spike of the Wuhan strain. This specimen comes from a study of Ad26.COV2.S vaccination and SARS-CoV-2 variants. Study-wide results and caveats: Vaccine and placebo groups showed comparable non-spike TCR breadth. Placebo recipients showed lower spike-specific TCR breadth than vaccinees.

The table came from immunoSEQ multiplex PCR; TCRdb's copy has only in-frame clones and leaves some out. Altogether about 350,000 clones are present, about 86% being singletons, with the ten largest covering around 10%. The sample consisted of peripheral blood, taken in a trial of Ad26.COV2.S vaccine versus placebo. This sequence originates from a person aged 18-65 years who received the Ad26.COV2.S COVID-19 vaccine or a placebo.

CDR3 DNA sequence: TGTGCCAGCAGCTTACCGAATCAGCCCCAGCATTTT. This sequence encodes CASSLPNQPQHF. V gene TRBV7-9 combines with J gene TRBJ1-5; D unclear. The germline V gene has CDR1 SEHNR and CDR2 FQNEAQ (reference sequence). Deletions cut 2 bases from V and 4 bases from J, with 3 bases between. CDR3 length: 12 residues. The variable domain in full, completed from reference TRBV7-9 and TRBJ1-5, reads DTGVSQNPRHKITKRGQNVTFRCDPISEHNRLYWYRQTLGQGPEFLTYFQNEAQLEKSRLLSDRFSAERPKGSFSTLEIQRTEQGDSAMYLCASSLPNQPQHFGDGTRLSIL.